These 24 T cell receptor beta chains originate from one sample sequenced in a study of beta chain features in type 1 diabetes. cDNA synthesis used the whole RNA isolate, giving expressed TCRB sequences. The data were produced by immunoSEQ multiplex PCR, yet TCRdb's version contains in-frame clones alone and is incomplete. Here the sample spans 810,000 or so clones, 17% being singletons. Input material: naive CD4+ T cells from blood. The receptors originated from a woman aged 18 to 35 in good health.

This chain uses TRBV13 with TRBJ1-2; no firm D call. CDR1 is PRHDT and CDR2 is FYEKMQ in the germline V gene (reference sequence). The V gene lost 5 bases and the J gene lost 1 base, with 5 bases spanning the gap. CDR3 length equals 12 residues. The chain's CDR3 is CASSGINYGYTF. In DNA form, the CDR3 reads TGTGCCAGCAGCGGGATTAACTATGGCTACACCTTC.

The chain is built from TRBV25-1 and TRBJ1-1, with D unresolved. CDR1 and CDR2 from the germline V gene are MGHDK and SYGVNS. Trimming pared 3 bases from V and 0 bases from J, leaving 8 bases between. The CDR3 is 14 residues long. The chain's CDR3 is CASSDRRLNTEAFF. The CDR3 nucleotides read TGTGCCAGCAGTGATCGGAGGTTGAACACTGAAGCTTTCTTT.

As regards this clone: The junction and the germline gene differ at one end; a read error may be behind it. The chain recombines TRBV7-2 with TRBJ2-7; 12 bases are a match to TRBD2. The CDR3 runs to 14 residues. Germline values: CDR1 SGHTA, CDR2 FQGNSA. The CDR3 coding sequence is TGTGCCAGCAGCCTATCGAGACTAGCGGGAGACGTGGCTTTC. It is translated as CASSLSRLAGDVAF.

This clone was seen a handful of times. The rearrangement links TRBV29-1 to TRBJ2-7, with 14 bases matching TRBD2. J lost 2 bases, V lost 6 bases, and 6 bases had no gene match. Germline CDR1 SQVTM, CDR2 ANQGSEA. This CDR3 contains 15 residues. CDR3 nucleotides: TGCAGCGTCACCGGGACTAGCGGGAGCCCCTACGAGCAGTACTTC. It is translated as CSVTGTSGSPYEQYF.

This clone was counted a few times. The chain uses TRBV2 and TRBJ2-5, with 9 nucleotides matching TRBD2. The CDR3 is made up of 16 amino acids. V lost 2 bases to trimming and J lost 5 bases; unmatched junction nucleotides: 9. CDR1 is SNHLY, CDR2 FYNNEI, per germline. The CDR3: CASSERREGRAETQYF. The DNA of the CDR3 is TGTGCCAGCAGTGAACGGCGGGAGGGCCGAGCCGAGACCCAGTACTTC.

This rearrangement joins TRBV7-9 to TRBJ2-5; TRBD1 agrees at 11 bases. After removal of 5 bases from V and 4 bases from J, the junction contained 9 bases not matched to a gene. CDR1 is SEHNR, CDR2 FQNEAQ, per germline (reference sequence). The CDR3 runs to 16 residues. The CDR3 DNA sequence: TGTGCCAGCAGCCCCCCCTGGACAGGGGGCGCAGAGACCCAGTACTTC. Translated, it gives CASSPPWTGGAETQYF.

This clone has more than one count but fewer than ten. The sample carries other DNA sequences with the same CDR3. This chain uses TRBV28 with TRBJ2-7, with 10 bases identical to TRBD1. The CDR3 is 13 residues long. Trimming at V came to 9 bases and at J to 2 bases, leaving 4 bases not matched to a gene. Germline V gene lookup returns CDR1 MDHEN and CDR2 SYDVKM. The CDR3 sequence is CASTTGGAYEQYF. The CDR3 DNA sequence: TGTGCCAGTACGACAGGGGGCGCCTACGAGCAGTACTTC.

The chain has TRBV7-9 and TRBJ2-7; TRBD1 matches 7 bases. Losses at the gene ends were 4 bases for V and 0 bases for J; bases not matched to a gene: 6. Per germline, CDR1 SEHNR and CDR2 FQNEAQ (reference sequence). The CDR3 has 15 amino acids. CDR3 sequence reads: CASSSRQGSSYEQYF. CDR3 DNA sequence: TGTGCCAGCAGCTCACGACAGGGCAGCTCCTACGAGCAGTACTTC.

V gene TRBV20-1 combines with J gene TRBJ2-7; D is unresolved. Between the trimmed V and J ends, which lost 6 bases and 6 bases, there was a span of 12 bases. Germline lookup yields CDR1 DFQATT and CDR2 SNEGSKA (reference sequence). The CDR3 is 11 residues long. CDR3: CSAQRLGEQYF. The CDR3 nucleotides are TGCAGTGCCCAAAGACTTGGCGAGCAGTACTTC.

The J gene is TRBJ2-7, the V gene TRBV7-9; D ambiguous. Germline CDR1 and CDR2: SEHNR and FQNEAQ (reference sequence). The V and J ends lost 0 bases and 2 bases respectively, with 14 bases between them. The CDR3 has 16 residues. CDR3 in amino acids: CASSLARFSNTYEQYF. The CDR3 region has the DNA TGTGCCAGCAGCTTAGCTCGGTTCTCCAACACCTACGAGCAGTACTTC.

This clone was counted only a few times. The chain carries TRBV4-3 and TRBJ2-7; 10 nucleotides line up with TRBD2. V trimming: 4 bases; J trimming: 7 bases; junction bases outside the gene matches: 13. The germline V gene has CDR1 LGHNA and CDR2 YSLEER. The CDR3 contains 16 residues. CDR3 nucleotides: TGCGCCAGCAGCCCCTCCCGTGGGCTAGCGGGAGATGAGCAGTACTTC. This translates into CASSPSRGLAGDEQYF.

This chain's CDR3 is CASSLGSRTQETQYF. The CDR3 nucleotides are TGTGCCAGCAGCTTAGGCTCGCGGACGCAAGAGACCCAGTACTTC. V and J are TRBV7-6 and TRBJ2-5, with no clear D. This CDR3 is built from 15 residues. From germline, CDR1 is SGHVS and CDR2 FNYEAQ. V was shortened by 1 base and J by 2 bases, with 11 bases between the two germline ends.

The chain links TRBV7-2 to TRBJ2-4; 9 nucleotides match TRBD1. Trimming at V came to 5 bases and at J to 9 bases, leaving 8 bases not matched to a gene. The CDR3 sequence is 14 residues long. CDR1 is SGHTA, CDR2 FQGNSA, per germline. The CDR3 loop reads CASSSGQGNTIQYF. In DNA, the CDR3 is TGTGCCAGCAGCAGCGGACAGGGGAATACCATTCAGTACTTC.

The chain uses TRBV2 and TRBJ1-4, with unresolved D. The V end lost 7 bases, the J end lost 4 bases, and 7 bases lay between the germline ends. The V gene's germline CDR1 is SNHLY and CDR2 FYNNEI. The CDR3 has 12 residues. CDR3 protein: CASKRSNEKLFF. The CDR3 nucleotides are TGTGCCAGCAAGCGGAGTAATGAAAAACTGTTTTTT.

This clone was seen more than once but under ten times. The chain joins TRBV6-5 to TRBJ1-2; D remains ambiguous. Trimming stripped 6 bases from V and 9 bases from J, with 20 bases between. The germline CDR1 and CDR2 sequences are MNHEY and SVGAGI. The CDR3 has 14 residues. CDR3 region: CASSATKFTLSYTF. The CDR3 DNA sequence: TGTGCCAGCAGCGCAACAAAATTCACCCTTAGCTACACCTTC.

This clone has ten or more counts. The junction and the germline gene differ at one end; a read error may be behind it. The chain joins TRBV7-9 to TRBJ2-4, with TRBD1 matching over 10 bases. Germline V lookup: CDR1 SEHNR, CDR2 FQNEAQ (reference sequence). The CDR3 extends over 12 amino acids. The CDR3 reads CASSTPTGGGLF. The CDR3 region has the DNA TGTGCCAGCAGCACCCCGACAGGGGGCGGCCTCTTC. Drawing the rest from reference TRBV7-9 and TRBJ2-4, the complete variable domain is DTGVSQNPRHKITKRGQNVTFRCDPISEHNRLYWYRQTLGQGPEFLTYFQNEAQLEKSRLLSDRFSAERPKGSFSTLEIQRTEQGDSAMYLCASSTPTGGGLFGAGTRLSVL.

The chain uses TRBV11-2 and TRBJ2-7; 9 positions match TRBD1. Germline trimming cut 3 bases from V and 9 bases from J; bases unmatched to any gene: 12. CDR3 length: 15 residues. In germline, CDR1 is SGHAT, CDR2 FQNNGV. CDR3 DNA: TGTGCCAGCAGCTTCCTGGGACAGGGCTTTTCCGGGCAGTACTTC. It encodes CASSFLGQGFSGQYF.

This clone has just a few counts. The CDR3 here is CSVARGQDTQYF. CDR3 bases: TGCAGCGTTGCGAGGGGGCAAGATACGCAGTATTTT. This rearrangement joins TRBV29-1 to TRBJ2-3; 7 bases are shared with TRBD1. CDR1 is SQVTM, CDR2 ANQGSEA, per germline. The CDR3 extends over 12 amino acids. V gave up 4 bases and J gave up 5 bases; unmatched junction bases: 3.

In this sample, this clone turned up a few times. The chain is built from TRBV5-1 and TRBJ2-7; 13 positions agree with TRBD2. Germline-derived CDR1 and CDR2 are SGHRS and YFSETQ. This CDR3 has 15 residues. V was clipped by 4 bases and J by 6 bases; unmatched bases: 7. CDR3 in DNA: TGCGCCAGCAGCACTAGCGGGAGGGCCGAGAGCGAGCAGTACTTC. Translation gives CASSTSGRAESEQYF.

The chain links TRBV27 to TRBJ2-7; D remains unclear. The germline V and J ends were trimmed by 3 bases and 2 bases, with 14 bases remaining between them. CDR1 is MNHEY and CDR2 is SMNVEV in the germline V gene (reference sequence). CDR3 length: 15 residues. The DNA of the CDR3 is TGTGCCAGCAGTTTCCTTCGAGACACTACCTACGAGCAGTACTTC. Translating gives CASSFLRDTTYEQYF.

The rearrangement links TRBV25-1 to TRBJ1-2, with TRBD1 as a possible D gene (5 bases). CDR1 MGHDK and CDR2 SYGVNS come from the germline V gene. This CDR3 has 13 residues. The ends were cut back, 2 bases at V and 4 bases at J, with 8 bases in the middle. DNA of the CDR3: TGTGCCAGCAGTGAACCGGGACGCTATGGCTACACCTTC. Protein: CASSEPGRYGYTF.

The chain recombines TRBV19 with TRBJ2-1; D unresolved. Germline loops: CDR1 LNHDA, CDR2 SQIVND (reference sequence). This CDR3 contains 15 residues. Trimming shortened V by 4 bases and J by 6 bases, and 16 bases separated the two germline ends. For the CDR3, the DNA is TGTGCCAGTAGTAAAGAAGACGACGAAACCAATGAGCAGTTCTTC. It yields the protein CASSKEDDETNEQFF.

This chain links TRBV7-2 with TRBJ2-3; D gene unclear. Trimming stripped 2 bases from V and 0 bases from J, with 9 bases between. The CDR3 runs to 15 residues. Germline V gives CDR1 SGHTA, CDR2 FQGNSA. The CDR3 spells CASSLQGTSTDTQYF. CDR3 bases: TGTGCCAGCAGCTTACAAGGAACTAGCACAGATACGCAGTATTTT.

There are a few counts of this clone. The chain has TRBV7-2 and TRBJ2-5; no firm D call. This CDR3 contains 12 residues. V lost 5 bases to trimming and J lost 5 bases, with 9 bases between them. Germline V gives CDR1 SGHTA, CDR2 FQGNSA. The CDR3 DNA is TGTGCCAGCAGCCCTACTCGGGAGACCCAGTACTTC. Translating it yields CASSPTRETQYF.